Listed below are T cell receptor beta chains from one sample, sequenced in a study of blood T cell repertoires in COVID-19. Clones were read by immunoSEQ multiplex PCR, and TCRdb kept only the in-frame ones, dropping some. The table includes about 90,000 clones, approximately 79% detected once. Sequencing was performed on peripheral blood. These receptor sequences come from a woman at least 80 years old with acute or convalescent COVID-19. Each CDR3 is given with its conserved first and last residue. D genes are given only for firm matches. Size is omitted from some rows. Given values are once, few, many or a class for expanded clones.

clone size	V gene	D gene	J gene	CDR3 DNA	CDR3 protein
-	TRBV18	-	TRBJ1-1	TGTGCCAGCTCACGCGATAGGGGTAGCACTGAAGCTTTCTTT	CASSRDRGSTEAFF
-	TRBV5-1	-	TRBJ2-3	TGCGCCAGCAGCTCTAGACAGATTGCAGATACGCAGTATTTT	CASSSRQIADTQYF
-	TRBV20-1	-	TRBJ2-5	TGCAGTGCGAGGCCTAAAGAGACCCAGTACTTC	CSARPKETQYF
-	TRBV5-6	-	TRBJ1-1	TGTGCCAGCAGCACCCGACAGAACCAGAACACTGAAGCTTTCTTT	CASSTRQNQNTEAFF
-	TRBV4-2	-	TRBJ2-1	TGTGCCAGCAGCCAAAATCAGTACAATGAGCAGTTCTTC	CASSQNQYNEQFF
-	TRBV28	TRBD1	TRBJ1-6	TGTGCCAGCAGTCGGGACAGCTATAATTCACCCCTCCACTTT	CASSRDSYNSPLHF
-	TRBV2	TRBD1	TRBJ2-7	TGTGCCAGCGAGGGACAGGGCCCCTACGAGCAGTACTTC	CASEGQGPYEQYF
-	TRBV7-9	-	TRBJ2-1	TGTGCCAGCAGCTCCCCGGGACAATCCTACAATGAGCAGTTCTTC	CASSSPGQSYNEQFF
-	TRBV3-1/TRBV3-2	TRBD2	TRBJ2-5	TGTGCCAGCAGCCCAGGGAGGACTAGCGGGGGGGAGACCCAGTACTTC	CASSPGRTSGGETQYF
-	TRBV18	-	TRBJ1-1	TGTGCCAGCTCACCAACGGCAGGCGGGGGTACTGAAGCTTTCTTT	CASSPTAGGGTEAFF
-	TRBV11-2	-	TRBJ1-3	TGTGCCAGCAGCTTAGAAGGGGGAACTGGAAACACCATATATTTT	CASSLEGGTGNTIYF
-	TRBV30	-	TRBJ1-6	TGTGCCTGGACCACAGTTTATAATTCACCCCTCCACTTT	CAWTTVYNSPLHF
-	TRBV5-6	-	TRBJ1-6	TGTGCCAGCAGCTTGGTAGGGGGAAATTCACCCCTCCACTTT	CASSLVGGNSPLHF
-	TRBV24-1	TRBD2	TRBJ2-1	TGTGCCACCAGTGATTCTAGCGGGGGCAACAATGAGCAGTTCTTC	CATSDSSGGNNEQFF
few	TRBV28	-	TRBJ1-1	TGTGCCAGCATTCCTAGGGGGACGGCTAGTGAAGCTTTCTTT	CASIPRGTASEAFF
-	TRBV4-3	-	TRBJ1-1	TGCGCCAGCAGCCCTCTCGGGGGCACTGAAGCTTTCTTT	CASSPLGGTEAFF
-	TRBV6-6	TRBD2	TRBJ2-1	TGTGCCAGCAGTTACGGCGGGGGGGCCGACAATGAGCAGTTCTTC	CASSYGGGADNEQFF
-	TRBV10-3	TRBD1	TRBJ1-4	TGTGCCATCAGTGATAGGACAGGACCAAATGAAAAACTGTTTTTT	CAISDRTGPNEKLFF
-	TRBV5-6	-	TRBJ2-1	TGTGCCAGCAGCTCTGTAACAGGGAGCTCCTACAATGAGCAGTTCTTC	CASSSVTGSSYNEQFF
-	TRBV7-3	-	TRBJ1-1	TGTGCCAGCAGCTTAGTGAGGGACACTGAAGCTTTCTTT	CASSLVRDTEAFF
-	TRBV5-1	-	TRBJ1-5	TGCGCCAGCAGCAATAACGGGAATCAGCCCCAGCATTTT	CASSNNGNQPQHF
few	TRBV9	TRBD1	TRBJ1-2	TGTGCCAGCAGCGTTGAGGACAGGGAATGGGCGAATGGCTACACCTTC	CASSVEDREWANGYTF
-	TRBV30	-	TRBJ1-5	TGTGCCTGGAGTGTATTCCGGGGTAGCAATCAGCCCCAGCATTTT	CAWSVFRGSNQPQHF
many	TRBV3-1/TRBV3-2	-	TRBJ1-6	TGTGCCAGCAGCCCTCCGGGACATGGTTCACCCCTCCACTTT	CASSPPGHGSPLHF